This record looks at one T cell receptor beta chain sequence and its context. This receptor's antigen is unknown. Base qualities were left out, and no much larger clone turns up one base away. This sample was included in a study of regulatory T cells in long-lasting Graves disease (dated by TCRdb to 2020 to 2023). Context from the whole study: Patients with newly diagnosed Graves' disease had been on antithyroid drugs for under 3 months. The study took place in China and was registered as a clinical trial. This study used TCR sequencing and RNA sequencing of peripheral blood to compare persistent Graves' disease patients against newly diagnosed Graves' disease patients. TCR sequencing covered some 13 persistent and 20 or so newly diagnosed Graves' disease patients, around 33 samples in total.

The investigation overall reported the following: As a limitation, the authors acknowledged that the small sample size may reduce accuracy. Preferential use of TRBV28, TRBJ1-2 and TRBJ2-5 was observed in persistent disease, whereas TRBV20-1 and TRBJ2-1 were favored in newly diagnosed disease. Sequencing and analysis were limited to the TCR beta chain. A larger number of public clonotypes was shared among persistent patients (approximately 2,500) than among newly diagnosed patients (around 880). Because the primary lesion, thyroid tissue, could not be accessed, the study looked at peripheral blood alone. Lower TCR Shannon entropy and fewer highly expanded clones were observed in persistent Graves' disease patients than in newly diagnosed patients, which suggested clonal expansion.

The trim is 5 bases for V and 11 bases for J, with a gap of 16 bases between the germline ends. The CDR3 sequence holds 12 residues, the cysteine and phenylalanine included. Kept here is only the CDR3 DNA, which spans 36 bases and is read in frame from base 1. CDR1 and CDR2 are drawn from the germline V gene: SGHRS, YFSETQ. The time point label on this specimen signifies: newly diagnosed GD, antithyroid drugs for less than 3 months. RNA was extracted from PBMCs in TRIzol for both TCR sequencing and RNA sequencing. The diagnosis of Graves' disease was made according to American Thyroid Association guidelines. Patients for the study were recruited at an endocrinology department in Xi'an, China. From each patient, around 8.3 milliliters of peripheral blood was collected into an EDTA anticoagulant tube. PBMCs were isolated by Ficoll Paque Plus density gradient separation without further T cell sorting. An Agilent 2100 Bioanalyzer and agarose gel were used to assess RNA quality, and a NanoDrop 2000 was used to measure RNA concentration.

The method behind the library was multiplex PCR. Sequenced on an Illumina HiSeq 4000. To build TCR beta libraries, CDR3 regions were amplified by Arm-PCR using iRepertoire HTBI primers. Before sequencing, the PCR products went through gel purification. The original methods were these. Across samples, roughly 60 TRBV and over 11 TRBJ segments were identified and used for gene usage analysis of CDR3 amino acid clonotypes. COPE and FqMerger were used to merge filtered high-quality paired reads into contigs. BLAST was used to align contigs to IMGT TRBV, TRBD and TRBJ reference genes, with CDR3 defined following IMGT. Highly expanded clones were defined as clonotypes with a frequency above 0.1%. Repertoire diversity was measured by Shannon entropy, and V-J evenness by the Gini coefficient. A clonotype found in more than one individual was treated as public. TCRdb reprocessed the public reads (quality trimming at Q25 with fastp, clone calling with MiXCR) and kept in-frame beta chains. Every entry covers one CDR3 protein and lists the most common genes and DNA from its rows. These V and J calls originate from TCRdb's pipeline instead of the authors' own analysis. Across this sample there are roughly 440,000 distinct CDR3 sequences, with 15% to 20% seen only once. Of the sample, about 23% falls within the top ten clones.

These same data were also listed under a study on T cells in Graves' hyperthyroidism and ophthalmopathy. The second study, in turn, reports: Stable Graves' hyperthyroidism was defined as the absence of progression to ophthalmopathy over 18 months of follow-up. Hyperthyroidism patients were aged 18 to 65 years and newly diagnosed, with disease duration of less than 2 months. Exclusion was applied to patients with uncontrolled infections, other autoimmune diseases, pregnancy or lactation. Diagnoses were established on the basis of clinical symptoms, serum thyroxine and TRAb, thyroid ultrasound, and orbital computed tomography. A first-round RT-PCR of the TCR CDR3 used the HTBI primer set with the Qiagen OneStep RT-PCR kit. Most expanded thyroid clonotypes (frequency above 0.001) were also found in blood, which suggests that blood repertoires may mirror thyroid immune responses. A 13 V-J signature model separated ophthalmopathy from stable hyperthyroidism, with approximately 87% sensitivity and 81.08% specificity in cross-validation and 80%/75% in testing. In validation, the model predicted progression to ophthalmopathy a median of roughly six months before onset, with about 70% sensitivity and about 72% specificity. TCR V-J signatures able to tell the groups apart were searched for in a discovery cohort of 90 to 100 patients, of whom more than 40 had Graves' ophthalmopathy and roughly 58 had stable Graves' hyperthyroidism. An independent validation cohort of about 20 hyperthyroidism patients and roughly 16 patients who later progressed to ophthalmopathy tested prospective prediction of ophthalmopathy. For training and testing, the 100 or so patients in the discovery cohort were randomly divided in a 7:3 ratio. In six Graves' hyperthyroidism patients, the study also compared T-cell repertoires from thyroid tissue with T-cell repertoires from blood. After blood sampling, hyperthyroidism patients were treated with methimazole at a starting dose of 30 mg daily, and ophthalmopathy patients were treated with high-dose intravenous methylprednisolone. Libraries were constructed in a second round of multiplex PCR, after which size selection and purification were performed. Paired-end sequencing of the libraries was performed with 100 bp reads on an Illumina HiSeq2000. SOAPnuke was used to process the raw data, removing reads that contained adapters or uncalled bases, had a mean Phred below 15, or lacked an exact match to the constant primer or identifier. High-quality paired reads were merged with COPE v1.2.5, and unique nucleotide sequences were defined as clonotypes. Clonotypes were aligned to IMGT TRBV, TRBD and TRBJ reference segments using MiTCR v1.1. Only V-J combinations with frequency above 0.0001, covering about 99% of repertoires, were analysed. A TCS score was defined as the ratio between F50 (clonal expansion) and ExV (chaos), using BLOSUM62-based TCRdist between CDR3 peptides within each V-J. Welch's t-statistics and random forest reduced 500 to 550 V-J features to 13, which were used in a naive Bayes classifier (R e1071). Sample size was not statistically predetermined, and blinding of investigators to group allocation was not performed. TCR Vbeta CDR3 sequencing of fewer than 150 peripheral blood samples (about 45 ophthalmopathy, 75 to 85 hyperthyroidism and some 17 progressor patients) is reported in the paper.

The sequence derives from a young woman with Graves disease. Donor details come from another sample of the same person, matched by shared clones. This specimen consisted of peripheral blood mononuclear cells (PBMCs), obtained at new diagnosis, from a patient treated with antithyroid drugs. This receptor chain uses TRBV5-1 and TRBJ1-1; the D region possibly corresponds to TRBD1 (5 bases align). The bases are TGCGCCAGCAGGAACGACAGATTTGACGCTTTCTTT. The resulting protein is CASRNDRFDAFF.